This T cell receptor (beta chain) was sequenced for a study of T cells and Merkel cell carcinoma outcomes. Germline V gene sequence: CDR1 SGHAT, CDR2 FQNNGV. The CDR3 totals 16 residues. The V segment lost 5 bases and the J segment 6 bases; nucleotides outside the gene matches: 13. The protocol was immunoSEQ multiplex PCR, while the TCRdb copy is restricted to in-frame clones and leaves out a portion. The sample has roughly 9,200 clones; around four fifths are singletons. Comments on this clone: The target antigen is unknown.

Study findings and constraints: Merkel cell carcinoma outcomes were reportedly predicted by repertoire and T-cell density.

Specimen: tumor tissue from Merkel cell carcinoma. This chain links TRBV11-2 with TRBJ2-1, with 7 bases lining up with TRBD1. The source of this sequence is a human donor with Merkel cell carcinoma. CDR3 amino acids: CASSRQMTGLGNEQFF. The CDR3 nucleotides read TGTGCCAGCAGCCGGCAGATGACAGGGCTTGGCAATGAGCAGTTCTTC.